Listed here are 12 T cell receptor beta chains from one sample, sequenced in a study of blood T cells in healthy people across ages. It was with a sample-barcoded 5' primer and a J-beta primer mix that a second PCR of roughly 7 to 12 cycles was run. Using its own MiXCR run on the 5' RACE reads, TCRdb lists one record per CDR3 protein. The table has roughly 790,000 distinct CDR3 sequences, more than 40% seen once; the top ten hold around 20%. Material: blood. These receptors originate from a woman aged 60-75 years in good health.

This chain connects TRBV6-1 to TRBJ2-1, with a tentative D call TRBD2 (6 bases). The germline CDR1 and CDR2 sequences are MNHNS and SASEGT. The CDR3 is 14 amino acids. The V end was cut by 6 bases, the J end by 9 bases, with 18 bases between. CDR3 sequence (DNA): TGTGCCAGCAGCCCGGGACTTAGCGTGGGTGAGCAGTTCTTC. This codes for CASSPGLSVGEQFF.

For the CDR3, the DNA is TGTGCCAGCAGCACCACAGGCAGCGAGCAGTACTTC. Translated: CASSTTGSEQYF. The chain recombines TRBV7-9 with TRBJ2-5; tentatively, D is TRBD1 (5 bases). The DNA end is more similar to TRBJ2-7, so the J call may be wrong. Germline V CDR1 and CDR2: SEHNR, FQNEAQ (reference sequence). The CDR3 contains 12 residues.

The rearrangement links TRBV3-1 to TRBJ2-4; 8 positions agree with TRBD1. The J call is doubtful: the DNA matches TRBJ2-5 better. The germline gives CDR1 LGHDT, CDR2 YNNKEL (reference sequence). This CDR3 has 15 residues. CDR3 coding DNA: TGTGCCAGCAGCCAAAGCCCGGACAGGGTCAAGACCCAGTACTTC. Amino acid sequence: CASSQSPDRVKTQYF.

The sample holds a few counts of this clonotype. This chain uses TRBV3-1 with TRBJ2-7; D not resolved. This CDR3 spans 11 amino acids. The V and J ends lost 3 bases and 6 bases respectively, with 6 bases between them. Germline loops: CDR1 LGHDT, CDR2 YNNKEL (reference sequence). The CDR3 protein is CASSHSFEQYF. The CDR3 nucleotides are TGTGCCAGCAGCCATAGTTTCGAGCAGTACTTC.

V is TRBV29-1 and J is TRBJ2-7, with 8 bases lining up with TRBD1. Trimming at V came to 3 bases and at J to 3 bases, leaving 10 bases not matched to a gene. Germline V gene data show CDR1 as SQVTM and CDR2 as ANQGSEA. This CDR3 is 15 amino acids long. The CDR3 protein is CSVELQGARNYEQYF. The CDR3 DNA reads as TGCAGCGTTGAGCTCCAGGGGGCGCGGAACTACGAGCAGTACTTC.

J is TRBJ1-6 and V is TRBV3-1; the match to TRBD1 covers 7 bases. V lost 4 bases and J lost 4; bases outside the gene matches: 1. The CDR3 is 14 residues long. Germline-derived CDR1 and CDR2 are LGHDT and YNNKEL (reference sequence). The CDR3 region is CASSPTGYNSPLHF. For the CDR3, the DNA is TGTGCCAGCAGCCCGACAGGGTATAATTCACCCCTCCACTTT.

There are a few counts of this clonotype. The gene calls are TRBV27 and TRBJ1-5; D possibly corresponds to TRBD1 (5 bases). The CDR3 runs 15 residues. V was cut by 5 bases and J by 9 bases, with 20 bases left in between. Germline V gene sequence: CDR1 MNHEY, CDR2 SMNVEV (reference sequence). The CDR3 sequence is CASSPRGGVKTPQHF. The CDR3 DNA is TGTGCCAGCAGTCCCCGAGGAGGGGTAAAGACGCCCCAGCATTTT.

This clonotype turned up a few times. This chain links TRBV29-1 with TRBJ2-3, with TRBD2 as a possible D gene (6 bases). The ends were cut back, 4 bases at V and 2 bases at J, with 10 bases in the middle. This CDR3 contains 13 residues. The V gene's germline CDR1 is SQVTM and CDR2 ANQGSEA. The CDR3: CSVGGVSTDTQYF. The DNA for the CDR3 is TGCAGCGTTGGCGGGGTCTCCACAGATACGCAGTATTTT.

The CDR3 is CASSYGQGRQPQHF. The CDR3 DNA follows: TGTGCCAGCAGTTACGGACAGGGCCGTCAGCCCCAGCATTTT. The chain has TRBV6-5 and TRBJ1-5; 8 bases align to TRBD1. V lost 2 bases to trimming and J lost 6 bases; unmatched junction nucleotides: 3. CDR3 length equals 14 residues. Germline V lookup: CDR1 MNHEY, CDR2 SVGAGI.

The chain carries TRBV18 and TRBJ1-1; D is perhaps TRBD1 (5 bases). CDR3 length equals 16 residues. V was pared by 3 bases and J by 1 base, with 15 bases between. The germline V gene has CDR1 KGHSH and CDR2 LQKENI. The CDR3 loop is CASSPGLGKQNTEAFF. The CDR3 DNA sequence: TGTGCCAGCTCACCGGGACTAGGGAAGCAGAACACTGAAGCTTTCTTT.

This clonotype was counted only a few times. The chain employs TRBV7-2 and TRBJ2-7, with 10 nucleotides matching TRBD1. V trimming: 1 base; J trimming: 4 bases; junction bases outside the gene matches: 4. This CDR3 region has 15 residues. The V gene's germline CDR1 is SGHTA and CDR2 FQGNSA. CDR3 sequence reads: CASSLGPGQGYEQYF. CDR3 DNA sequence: TGTGCCAGCAGCTTAGGGCCGGGACAGGGGTACGAGCAGTACTTC.

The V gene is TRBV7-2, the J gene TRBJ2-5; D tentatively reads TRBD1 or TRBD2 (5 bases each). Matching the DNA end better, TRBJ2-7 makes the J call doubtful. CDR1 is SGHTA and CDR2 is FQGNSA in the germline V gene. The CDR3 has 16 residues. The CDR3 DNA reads TGTGCCAGCAGCTTAGACCCCGGGGCTAGCAGTTGCGAGCAGTACTTC. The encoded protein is CASSLDPGASSCEQYF.